This T cell receptor (beta chain) was identified during a study of T cells in localized non-small cell lung cancer (dated by TCRdb to the early 2020s). At the level of the whole study: Comparing tumors with uninvolved tumor-adjacent lungs, the study looked at the T cell repertoires of around 250 patients with early-stage NSCLC. The cohort was made up of around 220 treatment-naive NSCLC patients whose localized lung tumors had been resected. NSCLC patients had a mean age of around 70 years, and around 130 were male and around 110 female. Study-level results and caveats: Because multi-region tumor sequencing was not done, intratumor heterogeneity could not be ruled out. A median of approximately 50 of the top 100 tumor clones turned up in the paired uninvolved adjacent lung, and under 30 of those clones also ranked among the top 100 of that same adjacent lung. The highest T cell clonality was observed in uninvolved tumor-adjacent lung, where clonality exceeded that of tumor, suggesting that antigenic responses were more focused in uninvolved tumor-adjacent lung. Higher blood T cell density associated with longer overall survival, while higher adjacent-lung clonality associated with shorter survival. Because the study design was exploratory, TCR variables were selected using unadjusted p-values without false-discovery rate correction.

At diagnosis, tumor, uninvolved tumor-adjacent lung and peripheral blood were collected and then preserved as a mix of FFPE and fresh-frozen material. For TCR repertoire profiling, blood samples were analyzed in the form of peripheral blood mononuclear cells. The CDR3 starts with the cysteine, ends with the phenylalanine, and has 19 residues. Here the CDR3 DNA is all that survives: 57 bases in frame from base 1. V lost 2 bases and J lost 4 bases; the stretch between them is 26 bases long. Per the germline V gene, SGHVS is the CDR1 and FNYEAQ is the CDR2. Worth noting for this clone: What antigen it recognizes has not been identified. No base quality information exists; no much larger clone differs at one position.

TCR beta CDR3 regions were sequenced from DNA using the immunoSEQ Assay. Processing in the source paper ran as follows. To compute T cell density, TCR beta template counts were normalized to usable DNA, which was estimated by amplifying housekeeping genes. Using the preseqR package, richness was estimated by extrapolating to 120,000 templates for tissue samples and 400,000 templates for PBMC samples. Clonality was calculated as one minus Pielou's evenness. Differential abundance testing on productive amino-acid clonotypes, with a minimum total count of 5 and an alpha of 0.1, was used to identify tissue-enriched TCRs. Repertoire overlap between compartments was quantified with the Jaccard Index and Morisita Overlap Index. GLIPH clustered TCR beta CDR3s with public tetramer-defined viral CDR3s; viral motifs required at least three viral sequences plus V-gene enrichment. The source is immuneACCESS, and TCRdb retained only in-frame sequences with V and J called. Part of the clones is not carried over; for the studies checked, unresolved V genes explain less than half of this, and the remainder is unexplained. V and J calls plus clone size are reproduced from that table; the DNA served to infer D and trimming. The sample records 90,000 to 100,000 clones, roughly 88% of which are singletons. The ten largest clones take up 4.1% of the sample.

The clonotype comes from a woman aged 40-70 years with stage II squamous cell lung carcinoma. The V and J genes are TRBV7-6 and TRBJ2-5; the D region may be TRBD1 or TRBD2, each matching 6 bases equally. The source was PBMCs, collected before any cancer treatment. The sequenced DNA: TGTGCCAGCAGCTTATCCGGGACAAGGTTTAGCGGCCGAACAGAGACCCAGTACTTC. It codes for CASSLSGTRFSGRTETQYF.